The 30 T cell receptor beta chains given below trace back to one sample, sequenced in a study of CD8+ T cells in alopecia areata. Following extraction, RNA underwent reverse transcription to cDNA, which served as the sequencing template. The repertoire was sequenced with immunoSEQ multiplex PCR; TCRdb's copy has only in-frame clones and lacks some. The sample has more than 200,000 clones; roughly two thirds are singletons. Sequencing was performed on CD4+ T cells sorted from blood, taken at week 0. The receptor set was obtained from a human donor with alopecia areata.

The chain links TRBV6-5 to TRBJ2-2, with 7 bases lining up with TRBD1. The V gene's germline CDR1 is MNHEY and CDR2 SVGAGI. V lost 5 bases to trimming and J lost 6 bases; unmatched junction nucleotides: 9. The CDR3 runs 15 residues. Here the CDR3 reads CASSPQDRDPGELFF. The CDR3 nucleotides are TGTGCCAGCAGTCCTCAAGACAGGGATCCCGGGGAGCTGTTTTTT.

This clone was seen a few times. V usage is TRBV29-1 and J usage is TRBJ2-3; no definite D call. The CDR3 has 11 residues. Trimming cost V 3 bases and J 2 bases, with 3 bases left between them. The V gene's germline CDR1 is SQVTM and CDR2 ANQGSEA. The CDR3 DNA reads as TGCAGCGTTGACACCACAGATACGCAGTATTTT. It codes for CSVDTTDTQYF.

The V gene is TRBV7-3, the J gene TRBJ2-5; 7 nucleotides line up with TRBD2. V trimming: 4 bases; J trimming: 5 bases; junction bases outside the gene matches: 10. The CDR3 is 15 amino acids. Germline assignment: CDR1 SGHTA and CDR2 FQGTGA. This chain's CDR3 is CASSSQSGGFETQYF. CDR3 nucleotide sequence: TGTGCCAGCAGCTCTCAATCCGGGGGGTTTGAGACCCAGTACTTC.

The CDR3 bases are TGTGCCAGCAGCCCCGGGGGGCGGGACAATGAGCAGTTCTTC. Encoded protein: CASSPGGRDNEQFF. J is TRBJ2-1 and V is TRBV7-2; a possible D gene is TRBD2 (7 bases). The length of the CDR3 is 14 residues. V was shortened by 5 bases and J by 5 bases, with 13 bases between the two germline ends. Germline V gives CDR1 SGHTA, CDR2 FQGNSA. The complete variable domain, with remaining parts taken from reference TRBV7-2 and TRBJ2-1, reads GAGVSQSPSNKVTEKGKDVELRCDPISGHTALYWYRQSLGQGLEFLIYFQGNSAPDKSGLPSDRFSAERTGGSVSTLTIQRTQQEDSAVYLCASSPGGRDNEQFFGPGTRLTVL.

V gene TRBV27 combines with J gene TRBJ1-1; 8 bases match TRBD1. Germline V gene lookup returns CDR1 MNHEY and CDR2 SMNVEV (reference sequence). This CDR3 spans 13 amino acids. With V trimmed by 6 bases and J by 10 bases, 10 bases remained unmatched. The DNA for the CDR3 is TGTGCCAGCAGGCCCTCCCAGGGGGCGGGAGCTTTCTTT. Translation gives CASRPSQGAGAFF.

CDR3 amino acids: CSVVNGGSGEQYF. Here the CDR3 DNA reads TGCAGCGTTGTGAATGGTGGATCGGGAGAGCAGTACTTC. The V call is TRBV29-1, the J call TRBJ2-7, with D maybe TRBD2 (5 bases). Trimming stripped 4 bases from V and 7 bases from J, with 17 bases between. Germline V lookup: CDR1 SQVTM, CDR2 ANQGSEA. CDR3 size: 13 residues.

This chain uses TRBV29-1 with TRBJ1-5; D gene ambiguous. Germline V lookup: CDR1 SQVTM, CDR2 ANQGSEA. Trimming removed 7 bases at V and 0 bases at J, with 10 bases between. There are 13 residues in the CDR3. The CDR3 is CSARTGSNQPQHF. CDR3 nucleotides: TGCAGCGCACGGACGGGTAGCAATCAGCCCCAGCATTTT.

This clone was counted a single time. The CDR3 protein is CATSRLAGPSQETQYF. CDR3 nucleotides: TGTGCCACCAGCAGGTTAGCGGGCCCGTCCCAAGAGACCCAGTACTTC. The gene calls are TRBV15 and TRBJ2-5, with TRBD2 identical over 7 bases. Losses at the gene ends were 3 bases for V and 1 base for J; bases not matched to a gene: 8. The CDR3 sequence is 16 residues long. Looked up from germline, CDR1 is LNHNV and CDR2 is YYDKDF (reference sequence).

The chain uses TRBV4-1 and TRBJ2-6; D not resolved. The CDR3 loop spans 16 amino acids. Germline V gene lookup returns CDR1 MGHRA and CDR2 YSYEKL. With 0 bases removed from V and 2 bases from J, the gap between germline ends came to 8 bases. CDR3 coding DNA: TGCGCCAGCAGCCAAGAGAAGATCCCTGGGGCCAACGTCCTGACTTTC. This translates into CASSQEKIPGANVLTF.

Concerning this clone: The sample carries other DNA sequences with the same CDR3. The V and J genes are TRBV5-1 and TRBJ2-3; the D is unclear. Germline assignment: CDR1 SGHRS and CDR2 YFSETQ. This CDR3 has 11 residues. Trimming removed 3 bases from V and 5 bases from J, with 4 bases in between. The CDR3 sequence: CASSSGDTQYF. The CDR3 DNA is TGCGCCAGCAGCTCCGGAGATACGCAGTATTTT.

This chain uses TRBV30 with TRBJ1-2, with D possibly being TRBD1 (6 bases). This CDR3 is built from 13 residues. Trimming removed 4 bases at V and 4 bases at J, with 13 bases between. Germline assignment: CDR1 GTSNPN and CDR2 SVGIG (reference sequence). The chain's CDR3 is CAWTTGIGYGYTF. The CDR3 DNA reads TGTGCCTGGACAACAGGGATAGGCTATGGCTACACCTTC.

This chain connects TRBV18 to TRBJ1-2, with 9 bases identical to TRBD1. CDR3 length equals 15 residues. Germline V CDR1 and CDR2: KGHSH, LQKENI. V lost 2 bases and J lost 7; bases outside the gene matches: 8. CDR3 protein: CASSPETGGKFGYTF. In DNA, the CDR3 is TGTGCCAGCTCACCAGAAACAGGGGGCAAATTTGGCTACACCTTC.

This rearrangement joins TRBV7-2 to TRBJ2-2; D gene uncertain. This CDR3 has 13 residues. Germline values: CDR1 SGHTA, CDR2 FQGNSA. With 3 bases removed from V and 4 bases from J, the gap between germline ends came to 6 bases. DNA for the CDR3: TGTGCCAGCAGCTTTGCTATCACCGGGGAGCTGTTTTTT. Amino acid sequence: CASSFAITGELFF.

The CDR3 nucleotides read TGCAGCGTTGATGAGGGGGCAGATACGCAGTATTTT. Protein sequence: CSVDEGADTQYF. The V call is TRBV29-1, the J call TRBJ2-3; possible D gene TRBD1, 6 bases. The CDR3 runs 12 residues. Germline CDR1 is SQVTM and CDR2 is ANQGSEA. Between the trimmed V and J ends, which lost 3 bases and 4 bases, there was a span of 8 bases.

In its sample, this clone was seen a few times. The DNA of the CDR3 is TGTGCCAGCAGTGAATCCGGCTCCCCGAGGAATTCACCCCTCCACTTT. Protein: CASSESGSPRNSPLHF. The chain uses TRBV25-1 and TRBJ1-6; D not certain. Germline CDR1 reads MGHDK; CDR2 reads SYGVNS. The CDR3 is 16 amino acids. The V and J ends lost 1 base and 7 bases respectively, with 14 bases between them.

The chain joins TRBV30 to TRBJ2-3; possibly TRBD2 for D (6 bases). The germline gives CDR1 GTSNPN, CDR2 SVGIG (reference sequence). This CDR3 comprises 11 residues. V was clipped by 4 bases and J by 4 bases, with 6 bases between them. As DNA, the CDR3 is TGTGCCTGGACTAGCGCAGATACGCAGTATTTT. Protein: CAWTSADTQYF.

This clone was seen a few times. The rearrangement uses TRBV29-1 and TRBJ2-5; TRBD2 is a possible D gene (6 bases). The CDR3 is 13 amino acids. Trimming left V 5 bases short and J 9 bases short, with 19 bases between. Germline CDR1 and CDR2: SQVTM and ANQGSEA. Here the CDR3 DNA reads TGCAGCGTTATGGGCGGGGTCCCCCTGGCCCAGTACTTC. Protein: CSVMGGVPLAQYF.

The chain links TRBV9 to TRBJ1-2; TRBD1 is a possible D gene (5 bases). Germline V gives CDR1 SGDLS, CDR2 YYNGEE. V was trimmed by 3 bases and J by 3 bases, leaving 9 bases between them. The CDR3 sequence is 13 residues long. DNA for the CDR3: TGTGCCAGCAGCGAAGGGACTGACTATGGCTACACCTTC. Translating gives CASSEGTDYGYTF.

This sequence joins TRBV29-1 and TRBJ2-7; 8 nucleotides agree with TRBD2. V lost 3 bases to trimming and J lost 2 bases; unmatched junction nucleotides: 3. Germline CDR1 and CDR2: SQVTM and ANQGSEA. This CDR3 has 13 residues. The DNA of the CDR3 is TGCAGCGTTGAGCTTAGCGGGGCCTACGAGCAGTACTTC. Translation: CSVELSGAYEQYF.

This sequence joins TRBV18 and TRBJ2-3; 7 nucleotides line up with TRBD1. Germline V gene data show CDR1 as KGHSH and CDR2 as LQKENI. The CDR3 is made up of 14 amino acids. The J segment lost 5 bases and the V segment lost 3 bases, leaving 5 bases of the junction unmatched. The CDR3 DNA is TGTGCCAGCTCACCCCCTCAGGGGGTAGATACGCAGTATTTT. This sequence encodes CASSPPQGVDTQYF. Filled out from reference TRBV18 and TRBJ2-3, the complete variable domain reads NAGVMQNPRHLVRRRGQEARLRCSPMKGHSHVYWYRQLPEEGLKFMVYLQKENIIDESGMPKERFSAEFPKEGPSILRIQQVVRGDSAAYFCASSPPQGVDTQYFGPGTRLTVL.

This clone was counted once. V gene TRBV7-2 combines with J gene TRBJ2-5; D gene unclear. The CDR3 is made up of 15 amino acids. The germline V gene encodes CDR1 SGHTA and CDR2 FQGNSA. V was cut by 4 bases and J by 4 bases, with 16 bases left in between. The DNA of the CDR3 is TGTGCCAGCAGCTCATCAAGACAATCCTTAGAGACCCAGTACTTC. Encoded protein: CASSSSRQSLETQYF.

The CDR3 region has the DNA TGTGCCACTACGGAAAGGTCCACCGGGGAGCTGTTTTTT. This sequence encodes CATTERSTGELFF. The chain is built from TRBV27 and TRBJ2-2; D unclear. The germline V and J ends were trimmed by 10 bases and 4 bases, with 13 bases remaining between them. The germline V gene has CDR1 MNHEY and CDR2 SMNVEV (reference sequence). The CDR3 has 13 residues.

V and J are TRBV29-1 and TRBJ2-6; a weak D match, TRBD1 (6 bases). With 7 bases removed from V and 0 bases from J, the gap between germline ends came to 10 bases. CDR3 size: 14 residues. The germline CDR1 and CDR2 sequences are SQVTM and ANQGSEA. In DNA, the CDR3 is TGCAGCGGGCGAGGGGGCTCTGGGGCCAACGTCCTGACTTTC. It translates to CSGRGGSGANVLTF.

V and J are TRBV30 and TRBJ1-1, with TRBD1 matching over 7 bases. The CDR3 loop spans 13 amino acids. Germline CDR1 reads GTSNPN; CDR2 reads SVGIG (reference sequence). V gave up 3 bases and J gave up 3 bases; unmatched junction bases: 4. Written as DNA, the CDR3 is TGTGCCTGGAGGAGAACAGGGGACACTGAAGCTTTCTTT. It codes for CAWRRTGDTEAFF.

The rearrangement uses TRBV18 and TRBJ2-1, with 11 positions matching TRBD2. This CDR3 has 15 residues. With 5 bases clipped from V and 7 bases from J, the junction kept 7 bases outside the gene matches. The V gene's germline CDR1 is KGHSH and CDR2 LQKENI. CDR3 bases: TGTGCCAGCTCAGGACTAGCGGGCCAGGGGAATGAGCAGTTCTTC. Its protein is CASSGLAGQGNEQFF.

The chain uses TRBV5-1 and TRBJ2-3, with TRBD2 matching over 8 bases. Germline values: CDR1 SGHRS, CDR2 YFSETQ. The CDR3 loop spans 16 amino acids. V dropped 0 bases and J dropped 2; count of bases not matched to a gene: 5. The CDR3 DNA follows: TGCGCCAGCAGCTTGGAGGGGCGGGGGGACACAGATACGCAGTATTTT. Translating gives CASSLEGRGDTDTQYF.

The chain links TRBV20-1 to TRBJ2-5; D uncertain. Germline V CDR1 and CDR2: DFQATT, SNEGSKA (reference sequence). V lost 5 bases and J 5 bases, leaving 6 bases between the germline ends. The length of the CDR3 is 10 residues. CDR3 sequence (DNA): TGCAGTGCTCGTTCCGAGACCCAGTACTTC. As protein: CSARSETQYF.

The rearrangement joins TRBV2 to TRBJ1-1; maybe TRBD1 (6 bases). Germline CDR1 is SNHLY and CDR2 is FYNNEI. The CDR3 has 14 amino acids. With 6 bases removed from V and 4 bases from J, the gap between germline ends came to 15 bases. In DNA, the CDR3 is TGTGCCAGCAGGAAGGGGACAACGGGCACTGAAGCTTTCTTT. This gives the protein CASRKGTTGTEAFF.

The rearrangement uses TRBV27 and TRBJ2-5; D gene unclear. The CDR3 length is 15 residues. Germline V gives CDR1 MNHEY, CDR2 SMNVEV (reference sequence). Between the trimmed V and J ends, which lost 8 bases and 0 bases, there was a span of 16 bases. CDR3 nucleotide sequence: TGTGCCAGCGGGGATAGACGGACGTACCAAGAGACCCAGTACTTC. Amino acid sequence: CASGDRRTYQETQYF.

This clone was counted a single time. The rearrangement uses TRBV5-6 and TRBJ2-2; TRBD2 agrees at 7 bases. This CDR3 is built from 16 residues. Germline-derived CDR1 and CDR2 are SGHDT and YYEEEE. Losses at the gene ends were 4 bases for V and 1 base for J; bases not matched to a gene: 7. The CDR3, as DNA: TGTGCCAGCAGCCAAGCGGGGAGGGGGAACACCGGGGAGCTGTTTTTT. This gives the protein CASSQAGRGNTGELFF.